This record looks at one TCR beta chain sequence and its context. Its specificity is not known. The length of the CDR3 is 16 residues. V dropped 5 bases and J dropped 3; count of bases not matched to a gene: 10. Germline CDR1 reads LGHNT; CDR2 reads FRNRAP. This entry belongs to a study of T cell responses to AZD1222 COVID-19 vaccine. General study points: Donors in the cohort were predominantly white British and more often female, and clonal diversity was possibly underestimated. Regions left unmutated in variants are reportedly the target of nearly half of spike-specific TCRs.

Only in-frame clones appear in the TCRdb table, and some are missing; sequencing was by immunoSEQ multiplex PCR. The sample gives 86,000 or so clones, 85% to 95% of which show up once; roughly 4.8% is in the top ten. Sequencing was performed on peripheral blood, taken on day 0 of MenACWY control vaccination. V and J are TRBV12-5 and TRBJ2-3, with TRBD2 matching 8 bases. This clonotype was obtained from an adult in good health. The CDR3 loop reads CASGPPAGVATDTQYF. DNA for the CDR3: TGTGCTAGTGGTCCCCCAGCGGGAGTTGCGACAGATACGCAGTATTTT.